This T cell receptor (beta chain) stems from a study of T cells in women clearing cervical HPV infection. Overall study: Cases' blood sampling followed lesion detection by median around 160 days (90 to 200).

The method was immunoSEQ multiplex PCR; TCRdb's version includes in-frame clones alone and lacks a portion of them. The sample totals tens of thousands of clones; its top ten clones hold roughly 1.2%. V lost 7 bases to trimming and J lost 3 bases, with 12 bases between them. The CDR3 totals 13 residues. Germline assignment: CDR1 SNHLY and CDR2 FYNNEI. A note on this clone: Its antigen is not known. Coverage ceases 3 residues before the CDR3 finishes, and the germline J gene fills in the end.

Study-wide findings and caveats: Controls had more TRBV6-7 (approximately 0.16%) than cases (around 0.11%).

This chain uses TRBV2 with TRBJ1-2; D is possibly TRBD1 (6 bases). The clonotype was recovered from a woman aged 18-70 years with a cervical HPV16 infection that either progressed to CIN3+ or cleared (not recorded which). The sequencing sample was made of blood buffy coat. The sequenced CDR3 bases are TGTGCCAGCACCCAGCAGGGGCACTATGGC. Translation gives CASTQQGHYG. The full CDR3 is CASTQQGHYGYTF.